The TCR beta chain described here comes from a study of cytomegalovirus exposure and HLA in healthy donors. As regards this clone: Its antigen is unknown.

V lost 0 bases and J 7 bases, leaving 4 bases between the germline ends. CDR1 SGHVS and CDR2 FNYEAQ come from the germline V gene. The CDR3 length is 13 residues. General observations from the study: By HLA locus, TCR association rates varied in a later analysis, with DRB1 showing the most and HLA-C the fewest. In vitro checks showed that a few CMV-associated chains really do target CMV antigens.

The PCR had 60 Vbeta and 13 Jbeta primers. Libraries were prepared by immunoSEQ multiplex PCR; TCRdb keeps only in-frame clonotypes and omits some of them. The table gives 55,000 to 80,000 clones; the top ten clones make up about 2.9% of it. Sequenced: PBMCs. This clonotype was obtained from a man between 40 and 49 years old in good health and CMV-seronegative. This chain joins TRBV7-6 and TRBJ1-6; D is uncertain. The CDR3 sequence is CASSLAANSPLHF. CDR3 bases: TGTGCCAGCAGCTTAGCGGCCAATTCACCCCTCCACTTT.